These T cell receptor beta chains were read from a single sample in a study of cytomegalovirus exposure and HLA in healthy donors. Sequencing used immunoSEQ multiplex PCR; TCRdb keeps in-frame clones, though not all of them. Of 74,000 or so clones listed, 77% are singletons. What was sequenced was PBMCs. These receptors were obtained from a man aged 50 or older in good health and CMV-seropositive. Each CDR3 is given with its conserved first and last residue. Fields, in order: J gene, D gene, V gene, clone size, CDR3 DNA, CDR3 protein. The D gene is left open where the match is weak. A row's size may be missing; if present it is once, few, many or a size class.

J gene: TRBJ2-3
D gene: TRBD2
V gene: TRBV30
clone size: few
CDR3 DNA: TGTGCCTGGAGCAAAACTCGGTTTAGCGGGAGAGAAACTAGCACAGATACGCAGTATTTT
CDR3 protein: CAWSKTRFSGRETSTDTQYF

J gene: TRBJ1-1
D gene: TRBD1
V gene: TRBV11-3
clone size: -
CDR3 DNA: TGTGCCAGCAGCTCTCCCCGGGGACAGGGGGAAGCTTTCTTT
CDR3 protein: CASSSPRGQGEAFF

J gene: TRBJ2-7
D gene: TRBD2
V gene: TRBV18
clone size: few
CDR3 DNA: TGTGCCAGCTCACCCTCCGAGGAACTAGCGGGAGGACCACTCTACGAGCAGTACTTC
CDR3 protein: CASSPSEELAGGPLYEQYF

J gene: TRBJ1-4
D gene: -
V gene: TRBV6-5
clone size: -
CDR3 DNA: TGTGCCAGCTCCGCGGGGGGGCTGGGTGAAAAACTGTTTTTT
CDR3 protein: CASSAGGLGEKLFF

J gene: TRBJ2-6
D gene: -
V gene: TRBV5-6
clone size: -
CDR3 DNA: TGTGCCAGCAGCTTGGGACAGGCCTCTGGGGCCAACGGCCTGACTTTC
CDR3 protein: CASSLGQASGANGLTF

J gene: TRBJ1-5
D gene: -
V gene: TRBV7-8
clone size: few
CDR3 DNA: TGTGCCAGCAGCTCTCAACAGGGATATAGCAATCAGCCCCAGCATTTT
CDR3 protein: CASSSQQGYSNQPQHF

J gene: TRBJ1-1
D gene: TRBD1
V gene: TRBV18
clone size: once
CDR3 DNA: TGTGCCAGCTCGCCGGGACAGAGAGACACTGAAGCTTTCTTT
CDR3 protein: CASSPGQRDTEAFF

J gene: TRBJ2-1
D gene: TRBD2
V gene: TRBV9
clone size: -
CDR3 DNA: TGTGCCAGCAGCCCCCGGTTAGCGGGAGGGTGGAATGAGCAGTTCTTC
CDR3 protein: CASSPRLAGGWNEQFF

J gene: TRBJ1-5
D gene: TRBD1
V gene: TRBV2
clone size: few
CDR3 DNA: TGTGCCAGCAGCCAAGGGACAGGGGCAGTTGAGGCCCAGCATTTT
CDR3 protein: CASSQGTGAVEAQHF

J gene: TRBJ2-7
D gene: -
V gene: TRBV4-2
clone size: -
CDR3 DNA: TGTGCCAGCAGCCAAGAAACGGGGAGCTCCTACGAGCAGTACTTC
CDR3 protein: CASSQETGSSYEQYF

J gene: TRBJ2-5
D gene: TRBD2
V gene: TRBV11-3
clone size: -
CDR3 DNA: TGTGCCAGCAGCTCCCGGACTAGCAAAACTACGGAGACCCAGTACTTC
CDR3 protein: CASSSRTSKTTETQYF

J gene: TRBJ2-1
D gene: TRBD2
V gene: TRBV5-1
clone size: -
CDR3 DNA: TGCGCCAGCAGCAGGGGACTAGCGGATAGCTCCTACAATGAGCAGTTCTTC
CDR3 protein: CASSRGLADSSYNEQFF

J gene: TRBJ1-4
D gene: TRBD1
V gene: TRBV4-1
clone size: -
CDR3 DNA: TGCGCCAGCAGCCAAGGGGACAGGGAAGGGGAAAAACTGTTTTTT
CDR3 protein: CASSQGDREGEKLFF

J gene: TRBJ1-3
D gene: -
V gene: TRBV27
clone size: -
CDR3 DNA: TGTGCCAGCAGTCGCCTACCCGGGGAGGGAGCCTCTGGAAACACCATATATTTT
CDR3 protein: CASSRLPGEGASGNTIYF

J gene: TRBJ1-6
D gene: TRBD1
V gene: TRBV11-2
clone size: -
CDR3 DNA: TGTGCCAGCAGCTTAGGGACAGGGGGATCACCCCTCCACTTT
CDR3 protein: CASSLGTGGSPLHF

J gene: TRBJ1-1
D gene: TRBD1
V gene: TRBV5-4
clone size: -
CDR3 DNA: TGTGCCAGCAGCTGGGGACAGGGAAACACTGAAGCTTTCTTT
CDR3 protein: CASSWGQGNTEAFF

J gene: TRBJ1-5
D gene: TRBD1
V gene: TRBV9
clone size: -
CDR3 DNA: TGTGCCAGCAGCGCCAGGGGGGATCAGCCCCAGCATTTT
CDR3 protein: CASSARGDQPQHF

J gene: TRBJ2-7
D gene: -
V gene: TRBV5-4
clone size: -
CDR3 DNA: TGTGCCAGCAGCTTCTCGCGGGACTCCTACGAGCAGTACTTC
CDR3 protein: CASSFSRDSYEQYF

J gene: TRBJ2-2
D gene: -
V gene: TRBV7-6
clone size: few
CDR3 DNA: TGTGCCAGCAGCTTAAATCCTCGGTTGGTTAACACCGGGGAGCTGTTTTTT
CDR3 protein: CASSLNPRLVNTGELFF

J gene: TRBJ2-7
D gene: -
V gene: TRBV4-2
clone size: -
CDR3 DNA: TGTGCCAGCAGCCAAGATAAAGGGAGGTGGACCACCTACGAGCAGTACTTC
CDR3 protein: CASSQDKGRWTTYEQYF

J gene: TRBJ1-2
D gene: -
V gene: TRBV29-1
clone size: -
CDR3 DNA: TGCAGCGCGAACGGACTATCTGGCTACACCTTC
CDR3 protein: CSANGLSGYTF

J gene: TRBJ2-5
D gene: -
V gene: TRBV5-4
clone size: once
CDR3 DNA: TGTGCCAGCCGGATATCGGGACAAGAGACCCAGTACTTC
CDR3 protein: CASRISGQETQYF

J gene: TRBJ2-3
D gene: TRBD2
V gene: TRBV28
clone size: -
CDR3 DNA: TGTGCCAGCAGTCCGGCTGTCGCTAGCGGGAGGGATACGCAGTATTTT
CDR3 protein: CASSPAVASGRDTQYF

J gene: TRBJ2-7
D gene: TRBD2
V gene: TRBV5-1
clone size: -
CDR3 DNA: TGCGCCAGCAGCTTGGCCCCGCTAGCGGGATCCTACGAGCAGTACTTC
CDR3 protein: CASSLAPLAGSYEQYF

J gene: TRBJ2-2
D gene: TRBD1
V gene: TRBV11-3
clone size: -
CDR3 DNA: TGTGCCAGCAGCTTAACAGGGGGGACCGGGGGGCTGTTTTTT
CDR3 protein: CASSLTGGTGGLFF

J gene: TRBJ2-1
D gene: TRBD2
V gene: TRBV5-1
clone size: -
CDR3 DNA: TGCGCCAGCACCCGGGCTAGCGGGATATCAGGCAATGAGCAGTTCTTC
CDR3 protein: CASTRASGISGNEQFF

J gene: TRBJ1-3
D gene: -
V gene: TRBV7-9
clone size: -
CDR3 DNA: TGTGCCAGCCAACCTACCTACTTTGGAAACACCATATATTTT
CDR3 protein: CASQPTYFGNTIYF

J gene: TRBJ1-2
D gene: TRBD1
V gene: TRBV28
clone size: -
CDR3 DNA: TGTGCCAGCAGTATCGGGACAGGCTATGGCTACACCTTC
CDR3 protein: CASSIGTGYGYTF

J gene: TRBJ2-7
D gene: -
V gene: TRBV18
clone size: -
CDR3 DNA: TGTGCCAGCTCACCGAGGGCCAGCGAGCAGTACTTC
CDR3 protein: CASSPRASEQYF

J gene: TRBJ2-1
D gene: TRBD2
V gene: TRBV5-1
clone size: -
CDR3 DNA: TGCGCCAGCAGCTTGGGTGGCGGGAGAATCTACAATGAGCAGTTCTTC
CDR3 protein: CASSLGGGRIYNEQFF

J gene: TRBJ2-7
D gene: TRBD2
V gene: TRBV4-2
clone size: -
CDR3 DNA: TGTGCCAGCAGCCGAGAACTAGCGGCAACGGGGGAGCAGTACTTC
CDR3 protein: CASSRELAATGEQYF

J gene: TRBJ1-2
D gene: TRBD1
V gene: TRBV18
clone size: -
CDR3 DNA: TGTGCCAGCTCGCAGGACAGGGCTAACTATGGCTACACCTTC
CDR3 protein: CASSQDRANYGYTF

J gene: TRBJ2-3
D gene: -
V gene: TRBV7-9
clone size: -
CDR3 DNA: TGTTCCAGCAGCTTACAGCGTGGCACAGATACGCAGTATTTT
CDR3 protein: CSSSLQRGTDTQYF

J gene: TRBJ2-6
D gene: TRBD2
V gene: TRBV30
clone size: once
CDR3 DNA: TGTGCCTGGGGCGGGAGAAGCTCTGGGGCCAACGGCCTGACTTTC
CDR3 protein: CAWGGRSSGANGLTF

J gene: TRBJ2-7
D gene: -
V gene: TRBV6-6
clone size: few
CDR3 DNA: TGTGCCAGCAGTTCCCTTCGCGGGGAAAGCTCCTACGAGCAGTACTTC
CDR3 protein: CASSSLRGESSYEQYF

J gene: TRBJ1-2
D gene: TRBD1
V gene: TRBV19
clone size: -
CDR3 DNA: TGTGCCAGTAGTACTCGGACAGGGGCTTTGGGAGACTATGGCTACACCTTC
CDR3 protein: CASSTRTGALGDYGYTF

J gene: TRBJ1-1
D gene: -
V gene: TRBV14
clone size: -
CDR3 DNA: TGTGCCAGCAGCCAAGGAGAGGCGGGAGGCCATGAAGCTTTCTTT
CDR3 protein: CASSQGEAGGHEAFF

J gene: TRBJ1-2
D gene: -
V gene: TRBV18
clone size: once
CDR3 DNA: TGTGCCAGCTCACCAACAGGAGACTATGGCTACACCTTC
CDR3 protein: CASSPTGDYGYTF

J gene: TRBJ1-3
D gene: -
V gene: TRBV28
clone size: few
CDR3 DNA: TGTGCCAGCAGTACCCCATCCGAACTGGCTGGAAACACCATATATTTT
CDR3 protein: CASSTPSELAGNTIYF

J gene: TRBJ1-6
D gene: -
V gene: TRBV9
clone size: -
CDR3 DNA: TGTGCCAGCAGCGTAGAAGGGGCTGGTAATTCACCCCTCCACTTT
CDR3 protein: CASSVEGAGNSPLHF

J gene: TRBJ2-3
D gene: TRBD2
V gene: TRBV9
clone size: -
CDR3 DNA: TGTGCCAGCAGCGTAGCTTCAAGCGGGAGAGGATTATTTAGCACAGATACGCAGTATTTT
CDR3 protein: CASSVASSGRGLFSTDTQYF